This entry is about one TCR beta chain. This record comes from a study of shared clonotypes between healthy human individuals. The table came from immunoSEQ multiplex PCR; TCRdb's copy has only in-frame clones and leaves some out. The sample carries 550,000 to 700,000 clones, roughly 73% recorded once. The germline V gene encodes CDR1 SGHRS and CDR2 YFSETQ. V was cut by 0 bases and J by 3 bases, with 9 bases left in between. The CDR3 is made up of 14 amino acids. This clonotype originated in a woman aged 30 to 39 in good health. The specimen sequenced was memory CD4+ T cells sorted from blood. Documented subset: CD45RA-negative fraction. The chain recombines TRBV5-1 with TRBJ2-5, with D maybe TRBD2 (6 bases). CDR3 coding DNA: TGCGCCAGCAGCTTGGAAGGAGGGGAAGAGACCCAGTACTTC. Translating it yields CASSLEGGEETQYF.